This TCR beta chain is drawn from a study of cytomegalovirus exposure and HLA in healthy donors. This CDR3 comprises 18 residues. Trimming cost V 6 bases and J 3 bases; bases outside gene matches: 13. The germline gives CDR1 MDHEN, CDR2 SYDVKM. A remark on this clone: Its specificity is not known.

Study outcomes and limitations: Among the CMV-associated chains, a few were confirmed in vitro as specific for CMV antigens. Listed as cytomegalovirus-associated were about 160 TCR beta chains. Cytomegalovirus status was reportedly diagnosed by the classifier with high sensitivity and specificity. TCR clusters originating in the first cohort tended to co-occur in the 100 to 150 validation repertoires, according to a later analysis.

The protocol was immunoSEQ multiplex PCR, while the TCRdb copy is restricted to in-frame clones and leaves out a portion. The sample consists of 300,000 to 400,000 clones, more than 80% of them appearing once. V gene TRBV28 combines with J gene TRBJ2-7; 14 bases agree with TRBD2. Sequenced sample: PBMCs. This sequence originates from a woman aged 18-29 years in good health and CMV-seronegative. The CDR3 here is CASRRVRMGTSGSYEQYF. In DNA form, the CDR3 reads TGTGCCAGCAGGCGGGTTAGGATGGGGACTAGCGGGAGCTACGAGCAGTACTTC.